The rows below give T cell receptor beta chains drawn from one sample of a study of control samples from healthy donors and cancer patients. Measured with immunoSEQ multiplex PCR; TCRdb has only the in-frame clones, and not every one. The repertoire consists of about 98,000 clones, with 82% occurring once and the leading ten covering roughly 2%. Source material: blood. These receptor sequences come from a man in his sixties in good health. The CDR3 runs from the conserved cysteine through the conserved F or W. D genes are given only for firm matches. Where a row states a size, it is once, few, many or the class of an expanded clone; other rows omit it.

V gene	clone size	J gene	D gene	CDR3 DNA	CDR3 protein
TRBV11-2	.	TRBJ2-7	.	TGTGCCAGCAGCTTAACGGGGGACGAGCAGTACTTC	CASSLTGDEQYF
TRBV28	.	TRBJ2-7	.	TGTGCCAGCAGTTCTAGCTACGAGCAGTACTTC	CASSSSYEQYF
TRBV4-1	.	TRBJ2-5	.	TGCGCCAGCAGCCAAATAAGGGATACCCAGTACTTC	CASSQIRDTQYF
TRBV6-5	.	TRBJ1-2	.	TGTGCCAGCAGTTACACCGACGGGAGAAATGGCTACACCTTC	CASSYTDGRNGYTF
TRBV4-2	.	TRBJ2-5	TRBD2	TGTGCCAGCAGCCAAGAGTGGGGGGAGGGCCAGAAGACCCAGTACTTC	CASSQEWGEGQKTQYF
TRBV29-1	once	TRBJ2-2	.	TGCAGCGTTGTATGGGGTATCGGGGAGCTGTTTTTT	CSVVWGIGELFF
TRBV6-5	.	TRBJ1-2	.	TGTGCCAGCAGTTACTCGGGGGGGCGGTATGGCTACACCTTC	CASSYSGGRYGYTF
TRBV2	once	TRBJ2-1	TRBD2	TGTGCCAGCAAGAAGGTGGCAGCGGGGAATGAGCAGTTCTTC	CASKKVAAGNEQFF
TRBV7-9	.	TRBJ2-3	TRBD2	TGTGCCAGCAGCTTTAGCGGGGGTACCCCTACGCAGTATTTT	CASSFSGGTPTQYF
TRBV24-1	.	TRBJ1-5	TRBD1	TGTGCCACCAGTGATGGACAGGGACCCTTATCGCCCCAGCATTTT	CATSDGQGPLSPQHF
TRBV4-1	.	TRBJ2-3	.	TGCGCCAGCAGCCAGGTTTCTATCGATACGCAGTATTTT	CASSQVSIDTQYF
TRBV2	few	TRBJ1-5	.	TGTGCCAGCAGTTACCTCAGTAATAGCAATCAGCCCCAGCATTTT	CASSYLSNSNQPQHF
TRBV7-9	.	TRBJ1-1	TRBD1	TGTGCCAGCAGCGAGGGACAGTTGAACACTGAAGCTTTCTTT	CASSEGQLNTEAFF
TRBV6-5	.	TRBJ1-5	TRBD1	TGTGCCAGCAGCCCCGGGACAGGGGATCATCAGCCCCAGCATTTT	CASSPGTGDHQPQHF
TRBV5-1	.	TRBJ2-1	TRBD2	TGCGCCAGCAGCTCTCTAGCGGGAGGCTACAATGAGCAGTTCTTC	CASSSLAGGYNEQFF
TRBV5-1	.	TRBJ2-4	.	TGCGCCAGCAGCGGTGAAAACATTCAGTACTTC	CASSGENIQYF
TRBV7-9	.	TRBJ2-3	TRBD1	TGTGCCAGCAGCTTACTGGGACAGGCAATCATCGATACGCAGTATTTT	CASSLLGQAIIDTQYF
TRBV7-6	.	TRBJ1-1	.	TGTGCCAGCAGCGAGTACCATGGGGGAGACACTGAAGCTTTCTTT	CASSEYHGGDTEAFF
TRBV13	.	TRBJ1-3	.	TGTGCCAGCAGCTTAAGGCAGGAGAGCTCTGGAAACACCATATATTTT	CASSLRQESSGNTIYF
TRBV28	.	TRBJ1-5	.	TGTGCCAGCAGTGGGGGCATGGGTAGCAATCAGCCCCAGCATTTT	CASSGGMGSNQPQHF
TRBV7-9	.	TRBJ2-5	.	TGTGCCAGCAGCTTATCACGGGTCGGAGAAGAGACCCAGTACTTC	CASSLSRVGEETQYF
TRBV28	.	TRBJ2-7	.	TGTGCCAGCAGTTTTCTTCTGTCCACCCTCTACGAGCAGTACTTC	CASSFLLSTLYEQYF
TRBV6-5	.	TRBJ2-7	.	TGTGCCAGCAGCACCCTTCCGGACCGTTCAGACGAGCAGTACTTC	CASSTLPDRSDEQYF
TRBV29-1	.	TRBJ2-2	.	TGCAGCGCTGGAAACACCGGGGAGCTGTTTTTT	CSAGNTGELFF
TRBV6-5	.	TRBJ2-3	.	TGTGCCACGCAGTTAGGAGGTGGAGACACAGATACGCAGTATTTT	CATQLGGGDTDTQYF
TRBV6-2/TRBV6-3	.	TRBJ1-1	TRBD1	TGTGCCAGCAGTTATTTAAGGGGGCGAAGCACTGAAGCTTTCTTT	CASSYLRGRSTEAFF
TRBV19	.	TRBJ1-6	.	TGTGCCAGGGTAGTTTCCAACACTTATAATTCACCCCTCCACTTT	CARVVSNTYNSPLHF
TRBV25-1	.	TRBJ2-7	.	TGTGCCAGCAGTAAAACGTTCGACGAGCAGTACTTC	CASSKTFDEQYF
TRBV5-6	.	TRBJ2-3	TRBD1	TGTGCCAGCAGCTTGGGACAGGGTGCAGATACGCAGTATTTT	CASSLGQGADTQYF
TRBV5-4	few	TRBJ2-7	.	TGTGCCAGCAGCGTCGGGACAAACTCCTACGAGCAGTACTTC	CASSVGTNSYEQYF
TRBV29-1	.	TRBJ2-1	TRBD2	TGCAGCGCGTTCGGCTCTAGCGGGGGTTTCTACAATGAGCAGTTCTTC	CSAFGSSGGFYNEQFF
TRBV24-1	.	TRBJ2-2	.	TGTGCCACCAGTAGAAGTGACGCGAACACCGGGGAGCTGTTTTTT	CATSRSDANTGELFF
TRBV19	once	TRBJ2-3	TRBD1	TGTGCCAGTAGTACTCGACAGGGGGCTGGGTCAGATACGCAGTATTTT	CASSTRQGAGSDTQYF
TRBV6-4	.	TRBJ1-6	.	TGTGCCAGCAGCGACAGGTCTGAATCACCCCTCCACTTT	CASSDRSESPLHF
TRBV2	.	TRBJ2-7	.	TGTGCCAGCAGTGAAATCGCAGGCCCGCCGGGGGAGCAGTACTTC	CASSEIAGPPGEQYF
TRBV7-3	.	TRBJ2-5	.	TGTGCCAGCAGCTTTTCCGGGGGGGACAGAGAGACCCAGTACTTC	CASSFSGGDRETQYF
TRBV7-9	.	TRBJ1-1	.	TGTGCCAGCAGCTTAAACAGGAACACTGAAGCTTTCTTT	CASSLNRNTEAFF
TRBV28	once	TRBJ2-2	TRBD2	TGCGCCAGCAGTTTAGTTCCTAGCGGCCCCACCGGGGAGCTGTTTTTT	CASSLVPSGPTGELFF
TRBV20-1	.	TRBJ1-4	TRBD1	TGCAGTGCTAGTGCCGGGACAGGGGCTGAAAAACTGTTTTTT	CSASAGTGAEKLFF
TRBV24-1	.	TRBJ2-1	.	TGTGCCACCAGTGGATTTGCTAGGAATGAGCAGTTCTTC	CATSGFARNEQFF
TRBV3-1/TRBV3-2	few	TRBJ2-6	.	TGTGCCAGCAGCCGGGTTCGGACTGGGGCCAACGTCCTGACTTTC	CASSRVRTGANVLTF
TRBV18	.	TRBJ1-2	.	TGTGCCAGCTCACCACGATCCGGGGAAGGCTATGGCTACACCTTC	CASSPRSGEGYGYTF
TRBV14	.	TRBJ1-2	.	TGTGCCAGCAGCCGTACATCGACAGGCGGAGGTGGCTACACCTTC	CASSRTSTGGGGYTF
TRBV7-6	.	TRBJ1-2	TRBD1	TGTGCCAGCAGCCTTCCGGGACAGAGTAACTATGGCTACACCTTC	CASSLPGQSNYGYTF
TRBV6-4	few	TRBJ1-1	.	TGTGCCAGCAGTGACAGGTGGGGAGAGGGAACTGAAGCTTTCTTT	CASSDRWGEGTEAFF
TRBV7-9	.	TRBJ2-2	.	TGTGCCAGCAGCTTAGTGACCAGGGCTGGGGAGCTGTTTTTT	CASSLVTRAGELFF
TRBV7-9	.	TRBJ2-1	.	TGTGCCAGCAGCGCACCATCCTCGGGGGACTACAATGAGCAGTTCTTC	CASSAPSSGDYNEQFF
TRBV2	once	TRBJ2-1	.	TGTGCCAGCAGTTCTAGCGTAGCTTACAATGAGCAGTTCTTC	CASSSSVAYNEQFF